This T cell receptor beta chain was profiled in a study of siplizumab effects on memory and regulatory T cells. Roughly 100,000 TCR templates underwent assay in every sample. Data came from immunoSEQ multiplex PCR; TCRdb stores just in-frame clones and leaves some out. Here the sample spans 99,000 or so clones, 85% to 95% being singletons. Comment on this clone: Its antigen is not known.

General study results and limits: Apparently more diverse than memory cells, naive T cells also seemed major alloresponse contributors.

Germline CDR1 and CDR2: MNHEY and SMNVEV (reference sequence). There are 14 residues in the CDR3. Deletions cut 3 bases from V and 1 base from J, with 8 bases between. This chain uses TRBV27 with TRBJ2-3; D remains unclear. Sequences were obtained from non-Treg CD4+ T cells sorted from blood. This clonotype was obtained from a human donor in good health. The CDR3 region is CASSLSSRTDTQYF. The CDR3 DNA sequence: TGTGCCAGCAGTTTGAGCTCGCGCACAGATACGCAGTATTTT.